This passage covers 30 T cell receptor beta chains from one sample sequenced in a study of blood T cell repertoires in COVID-19. Sequencing was performed with immunoSEQ multiplex PCR; in TCRdb, only in-frame clones are kept and a portion is missing. The data show 270,000 or so clones, with roughly 86% seen just once and over 8.5% held by the top ten. The sample consisted of peripheral blood. These receptors came from a woman aged 25 to 39 with COVID-19, enrolled during active disease.

The V and J genes are TRBV6-5 and TRBJ2-7; the D gene is possibly TRBD1 (5 bases). This CDR3 spans 13 amino acids. Trimming shortened V by 9 bases and J by 10 bases, and 22 bases separated the two germline ends. Germline CDR1 reads MNHEY; CDR2 reads SVGAGI. This chain's CDR3 is CASKGAPLFVQYF. The CDR3 coding sequence is TGTGCCAGTAAAGGGGCTCCGCTATTCGTTCAGTACTTC.

The J gene is TRBJ1-5, the V gene TRBV10-3; D is unclear. Between the trimmed V and J ends, which lost 10 bases and 0 bases, there was a span of 10 bases. The CDR3 contains 13 residues. The V gene's germline CDR1 is ENHRY and CDR2 SYGVKD. The CDR3 loop reads CATKSYSNQPQHF. In DNA form, the CDR3 reads TGTGCCACCAAGAGCTATAGCAATCAGCCCCAGCATTTT.

The chain carries TRBV28 and TRBJ2-1; 9 nucleotides align to TRBD1. The V gene end was trimmed by 5 bases and the J gene end by 8 bases; junction bases not matched to a gene: 13. The germline V gene encodes CDR1 MDHEN and CDR2 SYDVKM. This CDR3 is built from 16 residues. The CDR3 is CASSPYRGQGTHEQFF. CDR3 DNA sequence: TGTGCCAGCAGTCCCTACAGGGGGCAAGGGACTCATGAGCAGTTCTTC.

The chain couples TRBV9 to TRBJ2-3; TRBD1 aligns across 8 bases. Per the germline V gene, CDR1 is SGDLS and CDR2 is YYNGEE. V gave up 0 bases and J gave up 2 bases; unmatched junction bases: 8. This CDR3 contains 17 residues. CDR3 loop: CASSVAGGQVSTDTQYF. CDR3 nucleotides: TGTGCCAGCAGCGTAGCAGGGGGACAGGTCTCCACAGATACGCAGTATTTT.

CDR3 sequence: CASSTSVGPSSGANVLTF. CDR3 nucleotides: TGTGCCAGTAGTACCTCAGTGGGGCCGAGCTCTGGGGCCAACGTCCTGACTTTC. This chain connects TRBV19 to TRBJ2-6; possible D gene TRBD1, 5 bases. The germline gives CDR1 LNHDA, CDR2 SQIVND (reference sequence). V shed 4 bases and J shed 0 bases, with 16 bases lying between them. The CDR3 extends over 18 amino acids. The variable domain in full, completed from reference TRBV19 and TRBJ2-6, reads DGGITQSPKYLFRKEGQNVTLSCEQNLNHDAMYWYRQDPGQGLRLIYYSQIVNDFQKGDIAEGYSVSREKKESFPLTVTSAQKNPTAFYLCASSTSVGPSSGANVLTFGAGSRLTVL.

The chain carries TRBV2 and TRBJ1-2, with a weak D call TRBD1 (5 bases). CDR1 is SNHLY and CDR2 is FYNNEI in the germline V gene. The CDR3 totals 14 residues. V shed 7 bases and J shed 7 bases, with 19 bases lying between them. CDR3 sequence (DNA): TGTGCCAGCAACCCCGGGGGAGGCTTAGGTGGCTACACCTTC. It specifies CASNPGGGLGGYTF.

The V gene is TRBV5-4, the J gene TRBJ2-7; D is perhaps TRBD1 (5 bases). CDR3 length: 14 amino acids. The V and J ends lost 1 base and 0 bases respectively, with 8 bases between them. Germline V CDR1 and CDR2: SGHNT, YYREEE (reference sequence). This CDR3 is CASSLTGDSYEQYF. CDR3 coding DNA: TGTGCCAGCAGCTTGACAGGAGACTCCTACGAGCAGTACTTC.

This chain connects TRBV5-4 to TRBJ2-2; tentatively, D is TRBD2 (6 bases). V lost 10 bases, J lost 1 base, and 20 bases lay in between. This CDR3 is 16 amino acids long. CDR1 SGHNT and CDR2 YYREEE come from the germline V gene (reference sequence). The CDR3 is CAGGRRSSMNTGELFF. In DNA form, the CDR3 reads TGTGCCGGGGGGAGGCGATCGTCCATGAACACCGGGGAGCTGTTTTTT.

This chain uses TRBV10-2 with TRBJ1-2; perhaps TRBD1 as D (5 bases). From germline, CDR1 is WSHSY and CDR2 SAAADI. Trimming removed 5 bases from V and 7 bases from J, with 17 bases in between. The CDR3 is 14 amino acids. The CDR3: CASSWEQAHVGYTF. In DNA form, the CDR3 reads TGCGCCAGCAGTTGGGAACAGGCTCATGTTGGCTACACCTTC.

The J gene is TRBJ2-3, the V gene TRBV2; possible D gene TRBD1, 6 bases. Trimming took 8 bases from V and 7 from J, leaving 19 bases between them. Germline assignment: CDR1 SNHLY and CDR2 FYNNEI. The CDR3 loop spans 14 amino acids. The CDR3 DNA is TGTGCCAGCGGGGGACACCTGGACGCTCATACGCAGTATTTT. It yields the protein CASGGHLDAHTQYF.

CDR3 residues: CASSLGQYNEQFF. The CDR3 region has the DNA TGTGCCAGCAGTTTGGGACAGTACAATGAGCAGTTCTTC. The gene calls are TRBV27 and TRBJ2-1; 7 bases are a match to TRBD1. This CDR3 comprises 13 residues. Germline values: CDR1 MNHEY, CDR2 SMNVEV (reference sequence). V was pared by 3 bases and J by 4 bases, with 0 bases of the junction left unmatched.

This clone was detected once. This chain uses TRBV6-1 with TRBJ2-5, with TRBD2 as a possible D gene (6 bases). The CDR3 totals 16 residues. The germline V and J ends were trimmed by 4 bases and 2 bases, with 17 bases remaining between them. Germline CDR1 and CDR2: MNHNS and SASEGT. In nucleotides, the CDR3 is TGTGCCAGCAGTGCCAAACCGGGACTGCAGCAAGAGACCCAGTACTTC. Its protein product is CASSAKPGLQQETQYF.

The chain couples TRBV3-1 (or the pseudogene TRBV3-2) to TRBJ2-5; TRBD2 matches at 9 bases. The germline V gene encodes CDR1 LGHDT and CDR2 YNNKEL (reference sequence). The CDR3 runs to 18 residues. Trimming removed 4 bases from V and 1 base from J; junction bases left unmatched: 13. CDR3 DNA: TGTGCCAGCAGCCCGGGGGTAGCGGGGGCCCACATCCAAGAGACCCAGTACTTC. It translates to CASSPGVAGAHIQETQYF.

This clone was counted a few times. This rearrangement joins TRBV3-1 (or the pseudogene TRBV3-2) to TRBJ2-3, with 9 positions matching TRBD2. V was clipped by 4 bases and J by 1 base; unmatched bases: 3. CDR1 LGHDT and CDR2 YNNKEL come from the germline V gene (reference sequence). The CDR3 is 15 residues long. This chain's CDR3 is CASSPIAGGTDTQYF. The CDR3, as DNA: TGTGCCAGCAGCCCCATAGCGGGGGGCACAGATACGCAGTATTTT.

The chain joins TRBV5-4 to TRBJ2-1; tentative D call: TRBD2 (6 bases). Germline lookup yields CDR1 SGHNT and CDR2 YYREEE (reference sequence). The CDR3 extends over 15 amino acids. Trimming stripped 3 bases from V and 10 bases from J, with 20 bases between. CDR3: CASSSRDRSRGEQFF. The CDR3 bases are TGTGCCAGCAGCTCCCGGGACCGGAGTCGGGGGGAGCAGTTCTTC. Full variable domain (remainder filled in from reference TRBV5-4 and TRBJ2-1): ETGVTQSPTHLIKTRGQQVTLRCSSQSGHNTVSWYQQALGQGPQFIFQYYREEENGRGNFPPRFSGLQFPNYSSELNVNALELDDSALYLCASSSRDRSRGEQFFGPGTRLTVL.

The V and J genes are TRBV5-4 and TRBJ2-7; TRBD1 matches at 12 bases. The CDR3 is 14 residues long. Germline V CDR1 and CDR2: SGHNT, YYREEE (reference sequence). The J segment lost 7 bases and the V segment lost 3 bases, leaving 5 bases of the junction unmatched. The CDR3 here is CASSSGTGGFEQYF. The CDR3 nucleotides read TGTGCCAGCAGCTCCGGGACAGGGGGCTTTGAGCAGTACTTC.

This chain joins TRBV9 and TRBJ2-3; 7 nucleotides match TRBD2. The CDR3 loop spans 15 amino acids. The V and J ends lost 6 bases and 6 bases, in that order; junction bases with no gene match: 13. Germline values: CDR1 SGDLS, CDR2 YYNGEE. CDR3 in DNA: TGTGCCAGCAACCCTCCGGCGGGGGACGGCGATACGCAGTATTTT. Translated: CASNPPAGDGDTQYF.

The V call is TRBV25-1, the J call TRBJ2-2; 10 bases map to TRBD1. Per the germline V gene, CDR1 is MGHDK and CDR2 is SYGVNS. V lost 6 bases, J lost 3 bases, and 4 bases stayed unmatched. The CDR3 loop spans 15 amino acids. The CDR3 here is CASRRTGGDTGELFF. The CDR3 DNA is TGTGCCAGCAGGAGGACAGGGGGAGACACCGGGGAGCTGTTTTTT.

The gene calls are TRBV5-8 and TRBJ1-2; 10 positions match TRBD1. Germline CDR1 SGHTS, CDR2 YDEGEE. Trimming cost V 3 bases and J 4 bases; bases outside gene matches: 12. This CDR3 comprises 17 residues. The CDR3 is CASSSGTGDAYLYGYTF. CDR3 nucleotide sequence: TGTGCCAGCAGCTCCGGGACAGGGGACGCCTATCTCTATGGCTACACCTTC.

For the CDR3, the DNA is TGTGCCAGCAGGGAGGACAGATACTACACAGATACGCAGTATTTT. It codes for CASREDRYYTDTQYF. This sequence joins TRBV6-5 and TRBJ2-3; weak D call: TRBD1 (6 bases). The CDR3 extends over 15 amino acids. Germline-derived CDR1 and CDR2 are MNHEY and SVGAGI. Trimming removed 6 bases from V and 2 bases from J, with 15 bases in between.

This chain uses TRBV4-1 with TRBJ2-5, with a possible D match to TRBD2 (7 bases). V was pared by 6 bases and J by 5 bases, with 16 bases between. Germline V gene lookup returns CDR1 MGHRA and CDR2 YSYEKL. The CDR3 is 14 residues long. The CDR3 protein is CASREGGAGETQYF. The CDR3 DNA follows: TGCGCCAGCAGAGAAGGGGGGGCGGGGGAGACCCAGTACTTC.

This clone has just one count. This chain uses TRBV28 with TRBJ1-1; no reliable D call. Per germline, CDR1 MDHEN and CDR2 SYDVKM. The CDR3 has 12 residues. V was pared by 6 bases and J by 1 base, with 6 bases between. The CDR3 here is CASRSPNTEAFF. The CDR3 nucleotides are TGTGCCAGCAGGAGCCCGAACACTGAAGCTTTCTTT.

This clone has a handful of counts. The gene calls are TRBV11-2 and TRBJ2-2; D unclear. Germline V lookup: CDR1 SGHAT, CDR2 FQNNGV. CDR3 size: 14 residues. Trimming stripped 6 bases from V and 2 bases from J, with 10 bases between. The CDR3 DNA is TGTGCCAGCAGTACTAACATAAACACCGGGGAGCTGTTTTTT. Amino acid sequence: CASSTNINTGELFF.

The chain joins TRBV19 to TRBJ1-2; no clear D. The CDR3 contains 13 residues. CDR1 LNHDA and CDR2 SQIVND come from the germline V gene (reference sequence). V lost 5 bases to trimming and J lost 3 bases, with 10 bases between them. This CDR3 reads CASSPVLDYGYTF. The CDR3 coding sequence is TGTGCCAGTAGTCCAGTCCTTGACTATGGCTACACCTTC.

In its sample, this clone was seen a few times. This chain links TRBV28 with TRBJ1-1; no definite D call. V lost 5 bases to trimming and J lost 6 bases, with 13 bases between them. In germline, CDR1 is MDHEN, CDR2 SYDVKM. The CDR3 is 13 amino acids. CDR3 in amino acids: CASSRHDGAEAFF. In DNA, the CDR3 is TGTGCCAGCAGTCGACATGATGGCGCTGAAGCTTTCTTT.

The V call is TRBV5-1, the J call TRBJ2-3; D remains unclear. Looked up from germline, CDR1 is SGHRS and CDR2 is YFSETQ. V lost 0 bases and J lost 2, with 7 bases in between. The CDR3 extends over 14 amino acids. DNA of the CDR3: TGCGCCAGCAGCTTGGGACACTTCACAGATACGCAGTATTTT. Translation gives CASSLGHFTDTQYF.

V usage is TRBV30 and J usage is TRBJ1-6; 7 bases map to TRBD1. Trimming removed 1 base from V and 7 bases from J; junction bases left unmatched: 7. The V gene's germline CDR1 is GTSNPN and CDR2 SVGIG (reference sequence). This CDR3 contains 15 residues. DNA for the CDR3: TGTGCCTGGAGTGCCCCGGGACAGAGAAATTCACCCCTCCACTTT. Protein product: CAWSAPGQRNSPLHF.

The rearrangement joins TRBV19 to TRBJ2-7; D uncertain. The CDR3 has 16 amino acids. V lost 0 bases and J lost 3, with 15 bases in between. Germline V CDR1 and CDR2: LNHDA, SQIVND (reference sequence). CDR3 coding DNA: TGTGCCAGTAGTATAGATCTTGAACAGCCCGGCTACGAGCAGTACTTC. Protein: CASSIDLEQPGYEQYF. The full variable domain, completed using reference TRBV19 and TRBJ2-7, is DGGITQSPKYLFRKEGQNVTLSCEQNLNHDAMYWYRQDPGQGLRLIYYSQIVNDFQKGDIAEGYSVSREKKESFPLTVTSAQKNPTAFYLCASSIDLEQPGYEQYFGPGTRLTVT.

The chain is built from TRBV12-3 or TRBV12-4 and TRBJ2-2; D unresolved. V gave up 5 bases and J gave up 6 bases, with 4 bases separating them. CDR3 length: 11 residues. The CDR3 DNA reads as TGTGCCAGCAGTCCTTCCGGGGAGCTGTTTTTT. Translation: CASSPSGELFF.

The V and J genes are TRBV29-1 and TRBJ1-2, with TRBD1 matching over 10 bases. Germline CDR1 reads SQVTM; CDR2 reads ANQGSEA. This CDR3 is 15 amino acids long. V lost 4 bases to trimming and J lost 5 bases; unmatched junction nucleotides: 10. The DNA for the CDR3 is TGCAGCGTTGCGGCCTGGGACAGGGGATGGTATGGCTACACCTTC. Translating it yields CSVAAWDRGWYGYTF. The whole variable domain, filled in from reference TRBV29-1 and TRBJ1-2, reads SAVISQKPSRDICQRGTSLTIQCQVDSQVTMMFWYRQQPGQSLTLIATANQGSEATYESGFVIDKFPISRPNLTFSTLTVSNMSPEDSSIYLCSVAAWDRGWYGYTFGSGTRLTVV.